Listed here is a single T cell receptor (beta chain). These data originate in a study of radiation and T cells in renal cell carcinoma. Time point reported: blood 2 weeks post-SBRT. Treatment reported: 15 Gy SBRT to primary tumor, nephrectomy 4 weeks later. Method: immunoSEQ multiplex PCR; TCRdb's copy keeps in-frame clones and lacks some. In the table there are about 130,000 clones, approximately 90% of which are singletons. The germline V gene has CDR1 SGDLS and CDR2 YYNGEE. Trimming shortened V by 4 bases and J by 8 bases, and 16 bases separated the two germline ends. This CDR3 is 15 amino acids long.

The chain is built from TRBV9 and TRBJ1-6; a possible D gene is TRBD1 (5 bases). Sequenced material: blood, taken from a patient whose treatment included radiotherapy and nephrectomy. The receptor was derived from a woman between 65 and 79 years old with renal cell carcinoma. As DNA, the CDR3 is TGTGCCAGCAGCTACGAGGGACTCGGGGATTCACCCCTCCACTTT. This codes for CASSYEGLGDSPLHF.